Listed below are T cell receptor beta chains from one sample, sequenced in a study of cytomegalovirus exposure and HLA in healthy donors. Clones were read by immunoSEQ multiplex PCR, and TCRdb kept only the in-frame ones, dropping some. The sample consists of 200,000 to 250,000 clones, roughly 80% of them appearing once. Sequenced: PBMCs. These receptors originate from a man aged 40-49 years in good health and CMV-seronegative. CDR3s include the opening cysteine and the closing phenylalanine or tryptophan. The order of the fields is D gene, clone size, J gene, CDR3 length, V gene, CDR3 DNA, CDR3 protein. D genes are given only for firm matches. Expanded clones get a size class; other rows say once, few or many, or leave the size out.

>-|once|TRBJ1-3|12|TRBV29-1
TGCAGCGTTCTACTTCCTGGAAACACCATATATTTT
CSVLLPGNTIYF
>-|-|TRBJ1-1|15|TRBV7-9
TGTGCCAGCAGCTTAGCGGACATAGGGAACACTGAAGCTTTCTTT
CASSLADIGNTEAFF
>TRBD1|-|TRBJ1-2|14|TRBV5-1
TGCGCCAGCAGCCCTCAGGGGGGCGACTATGGCTACACCTTC
CASSPQGGDYGYTF
>TRBD1|-|TRBJ2-2|17|TRBV18
TGTGCCAGCTCACCACGACAGGGGGAATACACGGCCGGGGAGCTGTTTTTT
CASSPRQGEYTAGELFF
>TRBD2|-|TRBJ2-1|17|TRBV5-1
TGCGCCAGCAGCCCAGGACTAGCGGGGGTCTCCTACAATGAGCAGTTCTTC
CASSPGLAGVSYNEQFF
>TRBD2|-|TRBJ2-3|18|TRBV9
TGTGCCAGCAGCGTAGAGAGTAGCGGGGCGACCCCCACAGATACGCAGTATTTT
CASSVESSGATPTDTQYF
>TRBD1|-|TRBJ2-2|17|TRBV18
TGTGCCAGCTCACCGCTGCCGGGACAGATGAACACCGGGGAGCTGTTTTTT
CASSPLPGQMNTGELFF
>TRBD1|many|TRBJ2-7|15|TRBV4-1
TGCGCCAGCAGGCAAAGTGACAGGGGGTCCTACGAGCAGTACTTC
CASRQSDRGSYEQYF
>-|once|TRBJ2-7|13|TRBV15
TGTGCCACCAGCAGAGATCATCAGTACGAGCAGTACTTC
CATSRDHQYEQYF
>TRBD2|-|TRBJ2-3|20|TRBV5-1
TGCGCCAGCAGCTTTAGCGGACTAGCGGGAGGGCCGCCCGGGTCAGATACGCAGTATTTT
CASSFSGLAGGPPGSDTQYF
>-|-|TRBJ1-2|15|TRBV4-1
TGCGCCAGCAGCCAAGCAGTGGGCGACAACTATGGCTACACCTTC
CASSQAVGDNYGYTF
>TRBD2|-|TRBJ2-3|14|TRBV6-5
TGTGCCAGCGGACTAGCGGGATCTGGGGATACGCAGTATTTT
CASGLAGSGDTQYF
>TRBD2|-|TRBJ2-1|14|TRBV5-1
TGCGCCAGCTGGGAGGGGAGGACCTACAATGAGCAGTTCTTC
CASWEGRTYNEQFF
>TRBD2|-|TRBJ2-7|15|TRBV2
TGTGCCAGCAGTCCGCGAGCGGGGGGGCCCCACGAGCAGTACTTC
CASSPRAGGPHEQYF
>-|few|TRBJ1-2|14|TRBV6-1
TGTGCCAGCAGTGAAGCGCCAGGAAGCTATGGCTACACCTTC
CASSEAPGSYGYTF
>TRBD2|-|TRBJ2-5|15|TRBV19
TGTGCCAGTAGTATAGCATGGACTAGTGGAAAGACCCAGTACTTC
CASSIAWTSGKTQYF
>TRBD1|-|TRBJ1-5|16|TRBV9
TGTGCCAGCAGCGCGACTTCAGGGGGCGGTAATCAGCCCCAGCATTTT
CASSATSGGGNQPQHF
>-|-|TRBJ1-2|14|TRBV10-3
TGTGCCATCAGTGAAATAGGCACCAGCGGAGGCTACACCTTC
CAISEIGTSGGYTF
>TRBD1|-|TRBJ1-4|15|TRBV7-2
TGTGCCAGCAGCTTAGCCGGGACAGGGGGAGAAAAACTGTTTTTT
CASSLAGTGGEKLFF
>TRBD1|-|TRBJ2-7|12|TRBV29-1
TGCAGCGTTTGGGACAGTTCCTACGAGCAGTACTTC
CSVWDSSYEQYF
>-|-|TRBJ2-2|14|TRBV6-6
TGTGCCAGCACCCAGGGACTCTTCACCGGGGAGCTGTTTTTT
CASTQGLFTGELFF
>TRBD1|-|TRBJ2-2|16|TRBV5-1
TGCGCCAGCAACCCCTCCGGGACAGTTGGCTCCGGGGAGCTGTTTTTT
CASNPSGTVGSGELFF
>-|-|TRBJ2-5|12|TRBV10-3
TGTGCCATCAGTGAGTCTCGGGAGACCCAGTACTTC
CAISESRETQYF
>TRBD1|-|TRBJ1-4|15|TRBV7-2
TGTGCCAGCAGCTTAGAAGGACAGGGTAGTGAAAAACTGTTTTTT
CASSLEGQGSEKLFF
>TRBD1|-|TRBJ1-2|15|TRBV7-8
TGTGCCAGCTCAGACCGGACAGGGGGTTCTGGTGGCTACACCTTC
CASSDRTGGSGGYTF
>-|-|TRBJ1-1|14|TRBV18
TGTGCCAGCTCAGCCTTTCAAGGGGACACTGAAGCTTTCTTT
CASSAFQGDTEAFF
>-|once|TRBJ2-3|15|TRBV5-1
TGCGCCAGCAGCCCCCGGGACTCTGGCACAGATACGCAGTATTTT
CASSPRDSGTDTQYF
>TRBD1|-|TRBJ2-7|14|TRBV6-5
TGTGCCAGCAGTTATGGGACAGACTCCTACGAGCAGTACTTC
CASSYGTDSYEQYF
>TRBD1|-|TRBJ2-1|16|TRBV9
TGTGCCAGCAGCCGCACCCCGGGACAGCAGTACAATGAGCAGTTCTTC
CASSRTPGQQYNEQFF
>TRBD2|-|TRBJ2-1|15|TRBV27
TGTGCCAGCAGTTCCCTAGCGGGCACCTACAATGAGCAGTTCTTC
CASSSLAGTYNEQFF
>-|-|TRBJ2-5|14|TRBV7-2
TGTGCCAGCAGCTCCCTGGGAGTCCAAGAGACCCAGTACTTC
CASSSLGVQETQYF
>-|-|TRBJ2-7|12|TRBV27
TGTGCCAGCAGTTTAGACGGGTACGAGCAGTACTTC
CASSLDGYEQYF
>TRBD1|-|TRBJ2-7|13|TRBV7-9
TGTGCCAGCAGCGACAGGGGGCCCTACGAGCAGTACTTC
CASSDRGPYEQYF
>-|-|TRBJ2-7|16|TRBV13
TGTGCCAGCAGCAATGCCCGGGACTCCCTTGCCTACGAGCAGTACTTC
CASSNARDSLAYEQYF
>-|once|TRBJ2-1|14|TRBV28
TGTGCCAGCAGTTCCGGGAGTTCCTACAATGAGCAGTTCTTC
CASSSGSSYNEQFF
>-|-|TRBJ2-7|14|TRBV27
TGTGCCAGCAGTTATGACAGGAGGTCCACCGAGCAGTACTTC
CASSYDRRSTEQYF
>TRBD1|-|TRBJ2-1|15|TRBV19
TGTGCCAGTAGTGCACCGGGACAGGGGTATTATGAGCAGTTCTTC
CASSAPGQGYYEQFF
>-|-|TRBJ2-1|11|TRBV9
TGTGCCAGCAGCTCGAGCAATGAGCAGTTCTTC
CASSSSNEQFF
>-|once|TRBJ1-2|15|TRBV4-1
TGCGCCAGCAGCCCCGCATGGAAAGCGAACTATGGCTACACCTTC
CASSPAWKANYGYTF
>TRBD1|-|TRBJ1-5|15|TRBV7-8
TGTGCCAGCAGCTTGGGGGACAGGGGCAATCAGCCCCAGCATTTT
CASSLGDRGNQPQHF
>-|-|TRBJ2-7|13|TRBV4-3
TGCGCCAGCAGCCAAGATACTCAATACGAGCAGTACTTC
CASSQDTQYEQYF
>TRBD2|-|TRBJ2-1|15|TRBV7-8
TGTGCCAGCAGGGGGCTAGCGGGGGGCCGCGATGAGCAGTTCTTC
CASRGLAGGRDEQFF
>-|-|TRBJ1-2|14|TRBV4-3
TGCGCCAGCAGCCAAGCTGAGACTTTGCATGGCTACACCTTC
CASSQAETLHGYTF
>TRBD1|few|TRBJ1-5|14|TRBV6-5
TGTGCCAGCTGGACAGGCCTTAGCAATCAGCCCCAGCATTTT
CASWTGLSNQPQHF
>-|-|TRBJ1-1|14|TRBV2
TGTGCCAGCAGTGAAGCAGGGGGTCAGACTGAAGCTTCCTTT
CASSEAGGQTEASF
>-|once|TRBJ2-2|15|TRBV7-9
TGTGCCAGCAGCGTAGACAGTCCGAACACCGGGGAGCTGTTTTTT
CASSVDSPNTGELFF
>-|few|TRBJ2-7|14|TRBV7-2
TGTGCCAGCAGCTTAATGGCGGGGAGCTACGAGCAGTACTTC
CASSLMAGSYEQYF
>-|-|TRBJ1-6|17|TRBV9
TGTGCCAGCAGCGTAGAAGGGGGGGTCTCCTATAATTCACCCCTCCACTTT
CASSVEGGVSYNSPLHF
>-|-|TRBJ1-1|15|TRBV6-6
TGTGCCAGCAGTTACTCAGTTAGGAGTTACACTGAAGCTTTCTTT
CASSYSVRSYTEAFF
>TRBD1|-|TRBJ2-7|14|TRBV9
TGTGCCAGCAGCAATGGGACAGGGGCCTACGAGCAGTACTTC
CASSNGTGAYEQYF
>-|once|TRBJ1-2|14|TRBV5-6
TGTGCCAGCAGCTTAATTGGGGGCGAGAAGGGCTACACCTTC
CASSLIGGEKGYTF